The source of this T cell receptor beta chain is a study of CD8 T cells in ankylosing spondylitis. The study's findings and limits: Relatively rare in peripheral blood, disease-linked clones were also CD8+.

Germline trimming cut 8 bases from V and 4 bases from J; bases unmatched to any gene: 7. This CDR3 contains 14 residues. Per the germline V gene, CDR1 is KGHDR and CDR2 is SFDVKD. TCRdb independently ran MiXCR on the 5' RACE reads; one entry per CDR3 protein. The sample yields around 150,000 distinct CDR3 sequences, under 55% seen once. This clonotype was found many times. Its antigen is currently unknown. The V call is TRBV24-1, the J call TRBJ2-3; TRBD2 aligns across 8 bases. This receptor was taken from a male donor with ankylosing spondylitis. Sequencing input: synovial fluid, either unsorted or a sorted T cell fraction (not recorded which). CDR3 sequence: CATKETSEADTQYF. The CDR3 bases are TGTGCCACCAAGGAGACTAGCGAAGCAGATACGCAGTATTTT.